The subject of this entry is one T cell receptor (beta chain). The record originates from a study of OX40 agonist ivuxolimab in advanced cancers. The table came from immunoSEQ multiplex PCR; TCRdb's copy has only in-frame clones and leaves some out. Among fewer than 140,000 clones, roughly nine tenths were seen once, and the ten largest hold approximately 0.52%. V lost 5 bases to trimming and J lost 5 bases; unmatched junction nucleotides: 11. The CDR3 covers 17 residues. CDR1 is SGHAT, CDR2 FQNNGV, per germline. V and J are TRBV11-2 and TRBJ2-5; the match to TRBD2 covers 13 bases. The source of this sequence is an adult with an advanced solid tumor such as melanoma, head and neck, liver or kidney cancer. Sequencing was performed on CD4+ or CD8+ T cells sorted from blood, taken in a trial of the OX40 agonist ivuxolimab. The CDR3 loop is CASSPGLAGVSGETQYF. CDR3 in DNA: TGTGCCAGCAGCCCCGGACTAGCGGGGGTATCAGGGGAGACCCAGTACTTC. Full variable domain (missing parts from reference TRBV11-2 and TRBJ2-5): EAGVAQSPRYKIIEKRQSVAFWCNPISGHATLYWYQQILGQGPKLLIQFQNNGVVDDSQLPKDRFSAERLKGVDSTLKIQPAKLEDSAVYLCASSPGLAGVSGETQYFGPGTRLLVL.